Sequencing of this T cell receptor (beta chain) was carried out in a study of beta chain features in type 1 diabetes. Broader study findings: In all four CD4+ subsets, TCRB CDR3 length was significantly, moderately reduced in type 1 diabetes. The naive, central memory and Treg TCRB repertoires looked more alike in patients than they did in healthy donors.

One heparinised blood draw averaging about 116 mL was given by each donor. Cell sorting via CD45RO/CCR7/CD25/CD127/CD95/CD27 was performed to obtain CD4+ naive, central memory, regulatory and stem cell-like memory cells. On this clone itself: Its antigen is unknown.

All of the isolated RNA was reverse transcribed, so expressed TCRB transcripts were sequenced. Average reads for naive, central memory and regulatory T cell samples were around 4 million. The repertoire was sequenced with immunoSEQ multiplex PCR; TCRdb's copy has only in-frame clones and lacks some. The sample contains 640,000 or so clones, about 14% of which appear only once. V shed 1 base and J shed 6 bases, with 13 bases lying between them. The CDR3 has 14 amino acids. CDR1 is SGHAT, CDR2 FQNNGV, per germline. Sequencing was carried out using naive CD4+ T cells from blood. This rearrangement joins TRBV11-2 to TRBJ2-7; D could derive from TRBD1 or TRBD2 (6 bases each). The source of this sequence is a man aged 18 to 29 with type 1 diabetes. The CDR3: CASSLVGGSGEQYF. The CDR3 DNA reads as TGTGCCAGCAGCTTAGTGGGGGGCTCGGGCGAGCAGTACTTC.